Following are 10 T cell receptor beta chains from one sample sequenced in a study of OX40 agonist ivuxolimab in advanced cancers. Generated by immunoSEQ multiplex PCR, the TCRdb table keeps only in-frame clones and is missing some. The sample holds 50,000 to 55,000 clones, about 88% seen once. The starting material was CD4+ or CD8+ T cells sorted from blood, obtained in a trial of the OX40 agonist ivuxolimab. The receptors were sampled from an adult with an advanced solid tumor such as melanoma, head and neck, liver or kidney cancer.

This chain links TRBV6-5 with TRBJ2-7; D ambiguous. CDR3 size: 13 residues. CDR1 is MNHEY, CDR2 SVGAGI, per germline. Trimming stripped 4 bases from V and 1 base from J, with 8 bases between. The CDR3: CASSLRASYEQYF. CDR3 nucleotide sequence: TGTGCCAGCAGTTTACGGGCGTCCTACGAGCAGTACTTC.

The V and J genes are TRBV29-1 and TRBJ2-2; 9 bases fit TRBD1. V gave up 6 bases and J gave up 1 base; unmatched junction bases: 3. Germline CDR1 reads SQVTM; CDR2 reads ANQGSEA. The CDR3 runs 14 residues. CDR3 coding DNA: TGCAGCGTGAGGGGACAGGGGAACACCGGGGAGCTGTTTTTT. Translation: CSVRGQGNTGELFF.

The chain uses TRBV19 and TRBJ1-1, with 7 bases aligning to TRBD1. The J segment lost 14 bases and the V segment lost 5 bases, leaving 20 bases of the junction unmatched. In germline, CDR1 is LNHDA, CDR2 SQIVND (reference sequence). This CDR3 has 15 amino acids. CDR3 protein: CASSPPTGTPLVFFF. In DNA form, the CDR3 reads TGTGCCAGTAGTCCACCGACAGGGACCCCCCTGGTTTTCTTCTTT.

V gene TRBV19 combines with J gene TRBJ1-5; 10 bases are shared with TRBD1. The ends lost 6 bases at V and 6 bases at J; junction bases unmatched: 5. The CDR3 runs to 14 residues. The germline gives CDR1 LNHDA, CDR2 SQIVND (reference sequence). Here the CDR3 reads CASSRQGAGQPQHF. CDR3 in DNA: TGTGCCAGTAGCCGACAGGGGGCGGGTCAGCCCCAGCATTTT.

The chain joins TRBV11-3 to TRBJ2-7; 7 bases match TRBD2. CDR3 size: 15 residues. Trimming at V came to 4 bases and at J to 9 bases, leaving 15 bases not matched to a gene. Germline-derived CDR1 and CDR2 are SGHNT and YENEEA. The CDR3 sequence: CASSSRLAERSGQYF. The CDR3 nucleotides read TGTGCCAGCAGCTCAAGACTAGCCGAGAGGAGCGGGCAGTACTTC.

The chain has TRBV5-4 and TRBJ2-5; tentatively, D is TRBD1 (7 bases). In germline, CDR1 is SGHNT, CDR2 YYREEE (reference sequence). The CDR3 length is 14 residues. Deletions cut 3 bases from V and 5 bases from J, with 14 bases between. CDR3 in DNA: TGTGCCAGCAGCTCCGGGGCAGGGGGGGAGACCCAGTACTTC. Its translation is CASSSGAGGETQYF.

The chain links TRBV5-1 to TRBJ2-5, with 7 positions matching TRBD1. Trimming took 4 bases from V and 3 from J; bases not matched to a gene: 3. CDR3 length equals 13 residues. Germline CDR1 and CDR2: SGHRS and YFSETQ. The CDR3 reads CASSRQGEETQYF. The CDR3 DNA is TGCGCCAGCAGCCGACAGGGTGAAGAGACCCAGTACTTC.

This chain links TRBV28 with TRBJ2-7; D may match TRBD1 or TRBD2 (5 bases each). The CDR3 has 15 amino acids. From germline, CDR1 is MDHEN and CDR2 SYDVKM. The ends were cut back, 1 base at V and 1 base at J, with 11 bases in the middle. The CDR3 loop is CASSLFGGGSYEQYF. The CDR3 DNA follows: TGTGCCAGCAGTTTATTTGGGGGTGGATCCTACGAGCAGTACTTC.

The rearrangement links TRBV6-5 to TRBJ1-3; D is ambiguous. Germline V gene data show CDR1 as MNHEY and CDR2 as SVGAGI. V was trimmed by 2 bases and J by 8 bases, leaving 13 bases between them. The CDR3 has 14 amino acids. The DNA of the CDR3 is TGTGCCAGCAGTTACAGGAGTCCTGGGGACACCATATATTTT. Translating gives CASSYRSPGDTIYF.

The CDR3 DNA reads TGTGCCAGCAGTGAGGCAAATTGGAAACTGTTTTTT. This translates into CASSEANWKLFF. The rearrangement links TRBV2 to TRBJ1-4; D gene ambiguous. The CDR3 has 12 amino acids. Trimming left V 3 bases short and J 11 bases short, with 10 bases between. Germline V gives CDR1 SNHLY, CDR2 FYNNEI.